Presented here are 23 T cell receptor beta chains from one specimen sequenced in a study of T cell changes during pregnancy in multiple sclerosis. Clones were sequenced by immunoSEQ multiplex PCR, and TCRdb holds only the in-frame ones, with some missing. The sample carries about 30,000 clones, roughly 90% recorded once. This specimen was peripheral blood, taken in the second trimester of pregnancy. All receptors derive from a female donor in good health, enrolled as a control in a pregnancy study.

The chain recombines TRBV5-5 with TRBJ1-1, with D maybe TRBD1 (6 bases). Trimming took 1 base from V and 0 from J, leaving 16 bases between them. CDR1 and CDR2 from the germline V gene are SGHKS and YYEKEE (reference sequence). This CDR3 is 17 amino acids long. In nucleotides, the CDR3 is TGTGCCAGCAGCTTGAGACAGGCCCTAATTATGAACACTGAAGCTTTCTTT. Amino acid sequence: CASSLRQALIMNTEAFF. The variable domain in full, completed from reference TRBV5-5 and TRBJ1-1, reads DAGVTQSPTHLIKTRGQQVTLRCSPISGHKSVSWYQQVLGQGPQFIFQYYEKEERGRGNFPDRFSARQFPNYSSELNVNALLLGDSALYLCASSLRQALIMNTEAFFGQGTRLTVV.

The rearrangement joins TRBV7-2 to TRBJ1-5; no firm D call. The CDR3 loop spans 14 amino acids. Germline assignment: CDR1 SGHTA and CDR2 FQGNSA. Trimming took off 4 bases at V and 6 bases at J, with 13 bases between the two ends. In nucleotides, the CDR3 is TGTGCCAGCAGCTCGCTCTCCGCGGCTCAGCCCCAGCATTTT. It yields the protein CASSSLSAAQPQHF.

The chain couples TRBV7-8 to TRBJ2-1; 8 positions match TRBD2. The CDR3 covers 16 residues. Germline V gene lookup returns CDR1 SGHVS and CDR2 FQNEAQ. Trimming at V came to 0 bases and at J to 4 bases, leaving 5 bases not matched to a gene. This chain's CDR3 is CASSLAGREVYNEQFF. DNA of the CDR3: TGTGCCAGCAGCTTAGCGGGGCGGGAGGTGTACAATGAGCAGTTCTTC.

The chain joins TRBV9 to TRBJ1-2; possible D gene TRBD1, 6 bases. The CDR3 is 15 amino acids. Trimming stripped 0 bases from V and 1 base from J, with 10 bases between. From germline, CDR1 is SGDLS and CDR2 YYNGEE. For the CDR3, the DNA is TGTGCCAGCAGCGTAGGGACAGCCAATAACTATGGCTACACCTTC. Translation: CASSVGTANNYGYTF.

The gene calls are TRBV6-6 and TRBJ2-7, with D tentatively TRBD1 (6 bases). The CDR3 loop spans 13 amino acids. Germline CDR1 is MNHNY and CDR2 is SVGAGI (reference sequence). Trimming removed 6 bases from V and 10 bases from J, with 19 bases in between. The CDR3 nucleotides are TGTGCCAGCAGCCTACTTGACAGGTCGGAACAGTACTTC. Translated, it gives CASSLLDRSEQYF.

The rearrangement joins TRBV6-4 to TRBJ2-2; D uncertain. Germline V CDR1 and CDR2: MRHNA, SNTAGT. The V and J ends lost 5 bases and 1 base respectively, with 5 bases between them. This CDR3 region has 13 residues. For the CDR3, the DNA is TGTGCCAGCAGTCCAGGGAACACCGGGGAGCTGTTTTTT. It codes for CASSPGNTGELFF.

The chain recombines TRBV7-2 with TRBJ1-1, with 8 bases lining up with TRBD1. Per germline, CDR1 SGHTA and CDR2 FQGNSA. The V and J ends lost 5 bases and 5 bases, in that order; junction bases with no gene match: 7. This CDR3 contains 14 residues. CDR3 sequence (DNA): TGTGCCAGCAGCGTCCGACAGGGGCAAACTGAAGCTTTCTTT. This gives the protein CASSVRQGQTEAFF.

The chain employs TRBV28 and TRBJ2-7; no clear D gene. Germline CDR1 MDHEN, CDR2 SYDVKM. CDR3 length: 14 amino acids. Trimming removed 5 bases from V and 4 bases from J, with 15 bases in between. The CDR3 loop reads CASSPLPVTYEQYF. The CDR3 nucleotides are TGTGCCAGCAGTCCCCTGCCGGTGACTTACGAGCAGTACTTC.

This clone was picked up a small number of times. This chain connects TRBV19 to TRBJ1-2; a possible D gene is TRBD1 (5 bases). The CDR3 is made up of 17 amino acids. The V end lost 3 bases, the J end lost 6 bases, and 23 bases lay between the germline ends. Germline lookup yields CDR1 LNHDA and CDR2 SQIVND (reference sequence). For the CDR3, the DNA is TGTGCCAGTAGTATTCGGGCAGGGTCATCAGGCTTCGATGGCTACACCTTC. Amino acids: CASSIRAGSSGFDGYTF.

A single count supports this clone. V usage is TRBV5-1 and J usage is TRBJ2-1; TRBD1 aligns across 12 bases. Germline trimming cut 4 bases from V and 8 bases from J; bases unmatched to any gene: 4. This CDR3 has 14 residues. Germline assignment: CDR1 SGHRS and CDR2 YFSETQ. CDR3 amino acids: CASSRDRGRDEQFF. The CDR3 region has the DNA TGCGCCAGCAGCCGGGACAGGGGGCGGGATGAGCAGTTCTTC. Together with reference TRBV5-1 and TRBJ2-1, the CDR3 gives the full variable domain: KAGVTQTPRYLIKTRGQQVTLSCSPISGHRSVSWYQQTPGQGLQFLFEYFSETQRNKGNFPGRFSGRQFSNSRSEMNVSTLELGDSALYLCASSRDRGRDEQFFGPGTRLTVL.

The chain employs TRBV29-1 and TRBJ2-6, with 7 positions matching TRBD1. V shed 5 bases and J 0 bases; nucleotides not matched to a gene: 10. Germline CDR1 SQVTM, CDR2 ANQGSEA. The CDR3 consists of 17 residues. The CDR3 reads CSVTIPDRSSGANVLTF. CDR3 in DNA: TGCAGCGTTACAATCCCGGACAGGAGCTCTGGGGCCAACGTCCTGACTTTC.

This clone appeared a few times. This chain connects TRBV6-4 to TRBJ1-6, with TRBD1 as a possible D gene (5 bases). V was shortened by 0 bases and J by 7 bases, with 10 bases between the two germline ends. The CDR3 is made up of 15 amino acids. Germline V gene sequence: CDR1 MRHNA, CDR2 SNTAGT. The CDR3 here is CASSDSQGGNSPLHF. In nucleotides, the CDR3 is TGTGCCAGCAGTGACTCCCAGGGAGGGAATTCACCCCTCCACTTT.

CDR3 residues: CATSREAEFSEQYF. The CDR3, as DNA: TGTGCCACCAGCAGAGAGGCAGAATTCTCCGAGCAGTACTTC. This sequence joins TRBV15 and TRBJ2-7; D is unclear. Looked up from germline, CDR1 is LNHNV and CDR2 is YYDKDF (reference sequence). The CDR3 is 14 residues long. V was pared by 0 bases and J by 6 bases, with 12 bases between. Variable domain in full (rest from reference TRBV15 and TRBJ2-7): DAMVIQNPRYQVTQFGKPVTLSCSQTLNHNVMYWYQQKSSQAPKLLFHYYDKDFNNEADTPDNFQSRRPNTSFCFLDIRSPGLGDTAMYLCATSREAEFSEQYFGPGTRLTVT.

CDR3 amino acids: CASSSVNPTNEKLFF. CDR3 coding DNA: TGTGCCAGCAGCTCGGTGAATCCAACTAATGAAAAACTGTTTTTT. V gene TRBV7-8 combines with J gene TRBJ1-4; D not resolved. The CDR3 runs to 15 residues. The V and J ends lost 4 bases and 0 bases respectively, with 9 bases between them. Germline loops: CDR1 SGHVS, CDR2 FQNEAQ. Full variable domain (outside the CDR3, taken from reference TRBV7-8 and TRBJ1-4): GAGVSQSPRYKVAKRGQDVALRCDPISGHVSLFWYQQALGQGPEFLTYFQNEAQLDKSGLPSDRFFAERPEGSVSTLKIQRTQQEDSAVYLCASSSVNPTNEKLFFGSGTQLSVL.

The J gene is TRBJ2-1, the V gene TRBV10-1; 10 bases line up with TRBD2. CDR3 size: 12 residues. V dropped 2 bases and J dropped 13; count of bases not matched to a gene: 2. Germline V CDR1 and CDR2: WNHNN, SYGVQD (reference sequence). The CDR3 nucleotides are TGCGCCAGCAGTGAGCTAGCGGGAGTTCAGTTCTTC. Its translation is CASSELAGVQFF.

The chain recombines TRBV2 with TRBJ1-1; 12 bases map to TRBD1. The CDR3 is 16 amino acids. CDR1 is SNHLY and CDR2 is FYNNEI in the germline V gene. Unmatched junction bases numbered 11, after V lost 8 bases and J lost 4 bases. CDR3 amino acids: CASRRGQGAMGTEAFF. DNA of the CDR3: TGTGCCAGCCGGAGGGGACAGGGGGCGATGGGCACTGAAGCTTTCTTT.

This chain joins TRBV6-6 and TRBJ2-5, with D maybe TRBD1 (5 bases). The J call could be wrong; TRBJ2-7 is a better fit for the DNA end. Per germline, CDR1 MNHNY and CDR2 SVGAGI (reference sequence). The CDR3 loop spans 14 amino acids. This chain's CDR3 is CASSLDQGSYEQYF. In DNA form, the CDR3 reads TGTGCCAGCAGCCTCGACCAGGGAAGCTACGAGCAGTACTTC.

This chain connects TRBV13 to TRBJ2-3, with D uncertain. The germline CDR1 and CDR2 sequences are PRHDT and FYEKMQ (reference sequence). The CDR3 is 13 amino acids. Trimming removed 5 bases at V and 3 bases at J, with 9 bases between. In DNA, the CDR3 is TGTGCCAGCAGCCAAAGGAGTACAGATACGCAGTATTTT. It translates to CASSQRSTDTQYF.

The rearrangement joins TRBV4-3 to TRBJ2-1, with 10 positions matching TRBD2. Germline V gene sequence: CDR1 LGHNA, CDR2 YSLEER. V dropped 0 bases and J dropped 4; count of bases not matched to a gene: 9. The CDR3 loop spans 18 amino acids. CDR3 nucleotide sequence: TGCGCCAGCAGCCAAGAGGTGCTAGCGGGGGCCGTTTACAATGAGCAGTTCTTC. Its translation is CASSQEVLAGAVYNEQFF.

As DNA, the CDR3 is TGTGCCAGCAGCCCCGACAGGGGCTCGGTAAACGAGCAGTACTTC. Translated: CASSPDRGSVNEQYF. V is TRBV6-5 and J is TRBJ2-7; TRBD1 matches at 8 bases. The CDR3 contains 15 residues. J lost 5 bases, V lost 6 bases, and 12 bases had no gene match. Per germline, CDR1 MNHEY and CDR2 SVGAGI.

The chain has TRBV5-6 and TRBJ2-7, with 8 nucleotides matching TRBD1. The germline gives CDR1 SGHDT, CDR2 YYEEEE. The CDR3 is 16 amino acids. The trim removed 0 bases at V and 5 bases at J, leaving 10 bases unmatched. The CDR3 DNA follows: TGTGCCAGCAGCTTGGGGGGCCGACAGGGGATCGACGAGCAGTACTTC. Translating gives CASSLGGRQGIDEQYF.

This chain uses TRBV19 with TRBJ1-2; 7 nucleotides match TRBD1. The ends lost 9 bases at V and 3 bases at J; junction bases unmatched: 7. CDR3 length equals 13 residues. Germline values: CDR1 LNHDA, CDR2 SQIVND (reference sequence). CDR3 amino acids: CASRNGQDYGYTF. As DNA, the CDR3 is TGTGCCAGCCGGAACGGACAGGACTATGGCTACACCTTC.

This chain's CDR3 is CASGLSQGGPRDGYTF. In nucleotides, the CDR3 is TGTGCTAGTGGTTTGAGTCAGGGGGGACCTCGTGATGGCTACACCTTC. The chain carries TRBV12-5 and TRBJ1-2; 7 bases are a match to TRBD1. The CDR3 is 16 residues long. Per germline, CDR1 LGHNT and CDR2 FRNRAP. V was pared by 2 bases and J by 6 bases, with 12 bases of the junction left unmatched.